This is a list of T cell receptor beta chains from one sample in a study of blood T cell repertoires in COVID-19. Sequenced by immunoSEQ multiplex PCR; TCRdb stores in-frame clones only, minus some. The sample consists of 200,000 to 300,000 clones, around 84% of them appearing once. Sequencing was carried out using peripheral blood. Receptors originate from a man between 60 and 70 years old with acute or convalescent COVID-19. Each CDR3 is given with its conserved first and last residue. The D gene is left open where the match is weak. Clone size is not always given. Where it is, it says once, few, many or a class for expanded clones.

.	TRBD1	TRBV7-7	TRBJ2-5	CASSPGQGPQETQYF	TGTGCTAGCAGCCCGGGACAGGGGCCCCAAGAGACCCAGTACTTC
.	TRBD2	TRBV7-6	TRBJ2-5	CASSLGTSGTEETQYF	TGTGCCAGCAGCTTAGGGACTAGCGGGACAGAAGAGACCCAGTACTTC
few	.	TRBV27	TRBJ2-1	CASSDLLGSANEQFF	TGTGCCAGCAGTGACCTGCTCGGGTCCGCCAATGAGCAGTTCTTC
.	TRBD1	TRBV3-1/TRBV3-2	TRBJ2-3	CASSRDRGISDTQYF	TGTGCCAGCAGCCGGGACAGGGGAATATCAGATACGCAGTATTTT
.	TRBD1	TRBV29-1	TRBJ2-7	CSVEGPGGRYEQYF	TGCAGCGTTGAAGGGCCAGGGGGCAGGTACGAGCAGTACTTC
.	TRBD1	TRBV4-3	TRBJ1-5	CASSQDWTGSNQPQHF	TGCGCCAGCAGCCAAGATTGGACAGGTAGCAATCAGCCCCAGCATTTT
.	TRBD1	TRBV2	TRBJ1-1	CATLQGPNVPEAFF	TGTGCCACTTTACAGGGGCCCAATGTACCTGAAGCTTTCTTT
.	TRBD1	TRBV20-1	TRBJ1-1	CSADRAPEAFF	TGCAGTGCCGACAGGGCCCCTGAAGCTTTCTTT
.	.	TRBV28	TRBJ1-1	CASSPPPRGTEAFF	TGTGCCAGCAGCCCACCCCCCCGGGGCACTGAAGCTTTCTTT
.	.	TRBV28	TRBJ2-7	CASSLEASFRGISYEQYF	TGTGCCAGCAGTTTGGAGGCTTCATTTCGGGGGATTTCCTACGAGCAGTACTTC
.	.	TRBV28	TRBJ2-5	CASSFRLTETQYF	TGTGCCAGCAGTTTTCGACTAACTGAGACCCAGTACTTC
.	TRBD2	TRBV4-1	TRBJ2-1	CASSQDWTGEGYNEQFF	TGCGCCAGCAGCCAAGATTGGACGGGGGAGGGATACAATGAGCAGTTCTTC
few	.	TRBV7-2	TRBJ2-1	CASSLELRLRQFF	TGTGCCAGCAGCTTAGAGCTAAGACTACGGCAGTTCTTC
.	.	TRBV7-3	TRBJ1-1	CASSSQPNTEAFF	TGTGCCAGCAGCTCACAACCGAACACTGAAGCTTTCTTT
.	.	TRBV11-2	TRBJ2-1	CASSPLGSYNEQFF	TGTGCCAGCAGCCCCCTGGGGAGCTACAATGAGCAGTTCTTC
.	TRBD2	TRBV5-4	TRBJ2-1	CASSPGGGSYNEQFF	TGTGCCAGCAGCCCCGGGGGGGGAAGCTACAATGAGCAGTTCTTC
.	.	TRBV30	TRBJ1-1	CAWSGVGGYTEAFF	TGTGCCTGGAGTGGTGTGGGGGGTTATACTGAAGCTTTCTTT
.	.	TRBV19	TRBJ1-5	CASSIGNRLFNQPQHF	TGTGCCAGTAGTATAGGGAACAGATTATTTAATCAGCCCCAGCATTTT
.	.	TRBV5-1	TRBJ1-3	CASSEQVVGSGNTIYF	TGCGCCAGCAGCGAACAGGTGGTAGGGTCTGGAAACACCATATATTTT
.	TRBD2	TRBV7-6	TRBJ2-3	CASSSPTGLAGGLTDTQYF	TGTGCCAGCAGCTCCCCCACGGGACTAGCGGGGGGGTTAACAGATACGCAGTATTTT
.	TRBD1	TRBV5-1	TRBJ1-2	CASSLSSGTGRYGYTF	TGCGCCAGCAGCTTGAGCTCCGGGACAGGGCGGTACGGCTACACCTTC
.	.	TRBV6-6	TRBJ1-3	CASSYSVRVVANTIYF	TGTGCCAGCAGTTACTCCGTCAGGGTGGTTGCAAACACCATATATTTT
.	.	TRBV11-2	TRBJ2-7	CASSLTALSYEQYF	TGTGCCAGCAGCTTGACAGCCTTATCCTACGAGCAGTACTTC
.	.	TRBV9	TRBJ1-1	CASSVTENTEAFF	TGTGCCAGCAGCGTAACAGAGAACACTGAAGCTTTCTTT
.	.	TRBV7-9	TRBJ2-7	CASSLIIEWGRGYEQYF	TGTGCCAGCAGCTTAATAATTGAGTGGGGCAGGGGCTACGAGCAGTACTTC
few	TRBD1	TRBV6-5	TRBJ1-1	CASSRLDRGYTEAFF	TGTGCCAGCAGCCGGCTCGACAGGGGGTATACTGAAGCTTTCTTT
.	.	TRBV18	TRBJ1-5	CASSPGSNQPQHF	TGTGCCAGCTCACCGGGCAGTAATCAGCCCCAGCATTTT
few	TRBD1	TRBV19	TRBJ1-2	CASSWLGTAYGYTF	TGTGCCAGTAGCTGGCTAGGGACAGCCTATGGCTACACCTTC
.	TRBD1	TRBV19	TRBJ2-3	CASSLGTGGWTDTQYF	TGTGCCAGTAGTCTCGGGACAGGGGGTTGGACAGATACGCAGTATTTT
.	TRBD2	TRBV6-6	TRBJ2-7	CASRPFGLAGGEQYF	TGTGCCAGCAGACCTTTCGGACTAGCGGGAGGCGAGCAGTACTTC
.	TRBD1	TRBV27	TRBJ1-6	CASSSVAGTGYNSPLHF	TGTGCCAGCAGTTCAGTGGCCGGGACAGGGTATAATTCACCCCTCCACTTT
.	.	TRBV7-3	TRBJ2-7	CASSRTGSSYEQYF	TGTGCCAGCAGCCGCACAGGGAGCTCCTACGAGCAGTACTTC
.	.	TRBV7-8	TRBJ1-5	CASRLGASNQPQHF	TGTGCCAGCAGATTAGGGGCTAGCAATCAGCCCCAGCATTTT
.	.	TRBV11-1	TRBJ2-2	CASSLVAGTGELFF	TGTGCCAGCAGCTTAGTGGCGGGCACCGGGGAGCTGTTTTTT
.	TRBD2	TRBV27	TRBJ2-1	CASSLRTSGRVVRYNEQFF	TGTGCCAGCAGCCTTCGGACTAGCGGGAGGGTTGTCCGGTACAATGAGCAGTTCTTC
few	TRBD1	TRBV19	TRBJ1-2	CASSPRDRTIYTF	TGTGCCAGTAGTCCCCGGGACAGGACTATCTACACCTTC
once	.	TRBV7-9	TRBJ2-7	CASSSQGGAESYEQYF	TGTGCCAGCAGCTCGCAAGGGGGGGCGGAATCCTACGAGCAGTACTTC
.	TRBD1	TRBV29-1	TRBJ1-1	CSVAPSGGAGTEAFF	TGCAGCGTTGCCCCCTCAGGGGGCGCCGGCACTGAAGCTTTCTTT
.	TRBD2	TRBV28	TRBJ2-7	CASSLGLAGGPLTEQYF	TGTGCCAGCAGTTTAGGACTAGCGGGAGGGCCCCTCACAGAGCAGTACTTC
.	.	TRBV3-1/TRBV3-2	TRBJ1-2	CASSQNQDRYGYTF	TGTGCCAGCAGCCAGAACCAGGACAGATATGGCTACACCTTC